The 24 T cell receptor beta chains listed next were all sequenced from one sample in a study of blood T cells in healthy people across ages. Through a sample-barcoded 5' primer and a J-beta primer mix, a second PCR was run for about 6 to 12 cycles. TCRdb re-called the 5' RACE reads through MiXCR, storing one row per CDR3 protein. The repertoire holds around 820,000 distinct CDR3 sequences, roughly 25% seen once, with approximately 4% in the top ten. These data are also associated with another study on T cells of mothers and their children.

The source material was blood. The receptors derive from a boy between 5 and 17 years old in good health.

This clonotype was seen more than once but under ten times. J is TRBJ2-2 and V is TRBV5-1; TRBD1 aligns across 10 bases. The J segment lost 6 bases and the V segment lost 0 bases, leaving 2 bases of the junction unmatched. CDR3 length equals 15 residues. CDR1 SGHRS and CDR2 YFSETQ come from the germline V gene. The CDR3 bases are TGCGCCAGCAGCTTGGTTGGACAGGGGGCCGGGGAGCTGTTTTTT. It codes for CASSLVGQGAGELFF.

About this clonotype: A single base separates this from a much larger clone, so it may be a read error. The CDR3 region is CAISEMGTEASF. For the CDR3, the DNA is TGTGCCATCAGTGAGATGGGGACTGAAGCTTCCTTT. This chain uses TRBV10-3 with TRBJ1-1; a weak D match, TRBD1 (5 bases). The CDR3 length is 12 residues. Germline V gene lookup returns CDR1 ENHRY and CDR2 SYGVKD.

The rearrangement joins TRBV5-5 to TRBJ2-1; 10 nucleotides match TRBD1. Germline CDR1 reads SGHKS; CDR2 reads YYEKEE (reference sequence). CDR3 length: 15 amino acids. Trimming at V came to 4 bases and at J to 7 bases, leaving 8 bases not matched to a gene. CDR3 nucleotides: TGTGCCAGCAGCGGCGGGACAGGGGAGTGGAATGAGCAGTTCTTC. It translates to CASSGGTGEWNEQFF. The full variable domain, completed using reference TRBV5-5 and TRBJ2-1, is DAGVTQSPTHLIKTRGQQVTLRCSPISGHKSVSWYQQVLGQGPQFIFQYYEKEERGRGNFPDRFSARQFPNYSSELNVNALLLGDSALYLCASSGGTGEWNEQFFGPGTRLTVL.

The gene calls are TRBV28 and TRBJ1-2; 10 nucleotides match TRBD1. J lost 8 bases, V lost 8 bases, and 14 bases had no gene match. The CDR3 totals 15 residues. Germline CDR1 reads MDHEN; CDR2 reads SYDVKM. The CDR3 bases are TGTGCCAGCGTCGTAGACAGGGGGCGACCTCCGGGCTACACCTTC. Its protein product is CASVVDRGRPPGYTF.

This sequence joins TRBV25-1 and TRBJ1-2; unclear D gene. Germline V gene sequence: CDR1 MGHDK, CDR2 SYGVNS. V lost 3 bases to trimming and J lost 8 bases, with 13 bases between them. The CDR3 runs 13 residues. DNA for the CDR3: TGTGCCAGCAGTGACGCGGATTATGGAGGCTACACCTTC. It codes for CASSDADYGGYTF.

The V call is TRBV3-1, the J call TRBJ2-5; D tentatively reads TRBD1 or TRBD2 (5 bases each). The J call is uncertain, as TRBJ2-1 better fits the DNA end. The CDR3 length is 14 residues. The V gene's germline CDR1 is LGHDT and CDR2 YNNKEL (reference sequence). CDR3 residues: CASGILGDYRGQFF. The CDR3 bases are TGTGCCAGCGGGATACTGGGGGATTACAGAGGGCAGTTCTTC.

This clonotype was seen more than once but under ten times. The chain employs TRBV4-3 and TRBJ2-6, with unresolved D. CDR1 and CDR2 from the germline V gene are LGHNA and YSLEER. V dropped 0 bases and J dropped 2 bases, with 8 bases sitting between them. This CDR3 is 16 amino acids long. CDR3: CASSQDQVAGANVLTF. DNA of the CDR3: TGCGCCAGCAGCCAAGATCAGGTCGCTGGGGCCAACGTCCTGACTTTC.

This clonotype was detected a few times. The chain employs TRBV4-3 and TRBJ2-3, with D possibly matching TRBD2 (5 bases). The germline V and J ends were trimmed by 0 bases and 8 bases, with 15 bases remaining between them. CDR1 and CDR2 from the germline V gene are LGHNA and YSLEER. This CDR3 region has 15 residues. CDR3 DNA sequence: TGCGCCAGCAGCCAAGAGGGAGTCATTACGGGTACGCAGTATTTT. Translating it yields CASSQEGVITGTQYF.

This clonotype was seen a few times. This chain connects TRBV7-2 to TRBJ1-4; 8 nucleotides agree with TRBD1. V shed 6 bases and J 8 bases; nucleotides not matched to a gene: 8. CDR3 length: 14 residues. CDR1 is SGHTA and CDR2 is FQGNSA in the germline V gene. The CDR3 coding sequence is TGTGCCAGCAGGGCCGGGACAGGTGACGAAAAACTGTTTTTT. It yields the protein CASRAGTGDEKLFF.

The chain links TRBV28 to TRBJ2-7; 8 nucleotides align to TRBD1. Germline-derived CDR1 and CDR2 are MDHEN and SYDVKM. The CDR3 is 15 residues long. V shed 3 bases and J 6 bases; nucleotides not matched to a gene: 10. CDR3 in DNA: TGTGCCAGCAGTTTGACAGGGGACGGTGTAAGCGAGCAGTACTTC. It yields the protein CASSLTGDGVSEQYF.

A note on this clonotype: One end of the junction is discordant with germline, which a read error may explain. The CDR3 DNA is TGCAGCGTTGAAGATCTCAATAGACTAGCGGGAGGGCCGGAGAATGAGCGGTTCTTC. Translating gives CSVEDLNRLAGGPENERFF. The chain has TRBV29-1 and TRBJ2-1; 14 nucleotides agree with TRBD2. Germline CDR1 and CDR2: SQVTM and ANQGSEA. This CDR3 has 19 amino acids.

At least ten counts were recorded for this clonotype. This rearrangement joins TRBV6-6 to TRBJ2-7, with D unresolved. Germline CDR1 and CDR2: MNHNY and SVGAGI (reference sequence). The CDR3 consists of 14 residues. V dropped 0 bases and J dropped 1 base, with 7 bases sitting between them. DNA of the CDR3: TGTGCCAGCAGTTACTCCGGCGGTTCCTACGAGCAGTACTTC. It translates to CASSYSGGSYEQYF.

This clonotype has just a few counts. The CDR3 is CASSLGQGYGNTIYF. Here the CDR3 DNA reads TGTGCCAGCAGCCTCGGACAGGGGTACGGAAACACCATATATTTT. J is TRBJ1-3 and V is TRBV3-1; TRBD1 matches 9 bases. CDR3 size: 15 residues. Trimming cost V 4 bases and J 4 bases; bases outside gene matches: 5. CDR1 is LGHDT, CDR2 YNNKEL, per germline (reference sequence).

In the case of this clonotype: Likely a read error: the CDR3 ends without its conserved phenylalanine or tryptophan. The gene calls are TRBV29-1 and TRBJ2-5, with D perhaps given as TRBD1 or TRBD2 (6 bases each). The V gene lost 6 bases and the J gene lost 1 base, with 15 bases spanning the gap. The CDR3 sequence is 14 residues long. Germline V gene sequence: CDR1 SQVTM, CDR2 ANQGSEA. This chain's CDR3 is CSVPTGASQETQYS. The CDR3 region has the DNA TGCAGCGTCCCTACGGGGGCCTCCCAAGAGACCCAGTACTCC.

V usage is TRBV5-1 and J usage is TRBJ1-4; D possibly corresponds to TRBD1 (5 bases). V lost 3 bases and J 7 bases, leaving 13 bases between the germline ends. Germline assignment: CDR1 SGHRS and CDR2 YFSETQ. This CDR3 contains 14 residues. CDR3 sequence reads: CASSWVGQGEKLFF. CDR3 nucleotides: TGCGCCAGCAGCTGGGTGGGGCAGGGTGAAAAACTGTTTTTT.

This clonotype has just a few counts. The rearrangement uses TRBV7-2 and TRBJ2-5, with TRBD2 matching over 12 bases. Germline V gene lookup returns CDR1 SGHTA and CDR2 FQGNSA. The CDR3 loop spans 16 amino acids. The trim removed 2 bases at V and 2 bases at J, leaving 3 bases unmatched. This CDR3 is CASSLFGLAGQETQYF. Here the CDR3 DNA reads TGTGCCAGCAGCTTATTCGGACTAGCGGGACAAGAGACCCAGTACTTC.

This rearrangement joins TRBV4-1 to TRBJ2-7; D uncertain. V was shortened by 0 bases and J by 1 base, with 7 bases between the two germline ends. Germline V gene lookup returns CDR1 MGHRA and CDR2 YSYEKL. CDR3 length: 14 residues. The CDR3 DNA reads TGCGCCAGCAGCCAAGAGGCCAGTTCCTACGAGCAGTACTTC. Encoded protein: CASSQEASSYEQYF.

This clonotype has a handful of counts. The chain couples TRBV28 to TRBJ2-2; D may be TRBD1 or TRBD2 (5 bases each). The CDR3 contains 15 residues. Trimming removed 5 bases from V and 5 bases from J, with 15 bases in between. Looked up from germline, CDR1 is MDHEN and CDR2 is SYDVKM. Written as DNA, the CDR3 is TGTGCCAGCAGTATGCAGCCTTGGGGGACCGGGGAGCTGTTTTTT. It is translated as CASSMQPWGTGELFF.

This clonotype was recorded a few times. V usage is TRBV19 and J usage is TRBJ2-7; D ambiguous. Between the trimmed V and J ends, which lost 0 bases and 3 bases, there was a span of 15 bases. CDR3 length: 16 amino acids. CDR1 and CDR2 from the germline V gene are LNHDA and SQIVND (reference sequence). The CDR3 loop is CASSIDLNPTVYEQYF. The CDR3 bases are TGTGCCAGTAGTATAGATTTGAACCCCACGGTCTACGAGCAGTACTTC.

This clonotype has a handful of counts. The chain is built from TRBV5-1 and TRBJ2-5, with D possibly being TRBD1 (6 bases). Germline V CDR1 and CDR2: SGHRS, YFSETQ. This CDR3 is built from 14 residues. V dropped 2 bases and J dropped 4 bases, with 12 bases sitting between them. CDR3 nucleotide sequence: TGCGCCAGCAGCTTTTCGGACAGTTCAGAGACCCAGTACTTC. The encoded protein is CASSFSDSSETQYF. Using reference TRBV5-1 and TRBJ2-5 for the parts outside the CDR3, the full variable domain is KAGVTQTPRYLIKTRGQQVTLSCSPISGHRSVSWYQQTPGQGLQFLFEYFSETQRNKGNFPGRFSGRQFSNSRSEMNVSTLELGDSALYLCASSFSDSSETQYFGPGTRLLVL.

This clonotype was counted between two and nine times. The chain uses TRBV12-3 or TRBV12-4 and TRBJ1-5; a possible D gene is TRBD1 (5 bases). V dropped 7 bases and J dropped 6 bases, with 19 bases sitting between them. CDR3 length: 15 amino acids. The CDR3 sequence is CASTPAGHVGQPQHF. The CDR3 coding sequence is TGTGCCAGCACCCCGGCCGGACATGTGGGTCAGCCCCAGCATTTT.

A few counts support this clonotype. V usage is TRBV10-3 and J usage is TRBJ1-3; the match to TRBD1 covers 11 bases. The CDR3 spans 17 residues. After removal of 6 bases from V and 0 bases from J, the junction contained 7 bases not matched to a gene. Germline loops: CDR1 ENHRY, CDR2 SYGVKD. As DNA, the CDR3 is TGTGCCATCAGCCCCGGGACAGGGGGTTCCTCTGGAAACACCATATATTTT. It codes for CAISPGTGGSSGNTIYF.

This clonotype was detected only a few times. V and J are TRBV12-3 or TRBV12-4 and TRBJ1-4; no clear D gene. Trimming pared 7 bases from V and 6 bases from J, leaving 15 bases between. CDR3 length equals 14 residues. The CDR3 sequence is CASTPTLTHEKLFF. CDR3 DNA: TGTGCCAGCACCCCAACACTGACGCATGAAAAACTGTTTTTT.

This clonotype was recorded a few times. The chain is built from TRBV4-1 and TRBJ1-3; unclear D gene. The CDR3 covers 15 residues. Trimming pared 0 bases from V and 3 bases from J, leaving 9 bases between. Per germline, CDR1 MGHRA and CDR2 YSYEKL. The CDR3 loop is CASSQDNRDGNTIYF. DNA of the CDR3: TGCGCCAGCAGCCAAGATAATCGGGATGGAAACACCATATATTTT.